The 26 T cell receptor beta chains below all came from one sample that was sequenced in a study of T cells after yellow fever vaccination. TCRdb called the 5' RACE reads again in MiXCR, with one record for every CDR3 protein. The sample records under 150,000 distinct CDR3 sequences, roughly 15% being singletons. The sequences come from CD8+ T cells sorted from PBMCs, collected 5 days after the yellow fever booster vaccination. The origin of the receptors is a man younger than 30 who received the YFV17D yellow fever vaccine.

The chain carries TRBV28 and TRBJ1-2; D is unclear. The germline gives CDR1 MDHEN, CDR2 SYDVKM. V was shortened by 5 bases and J by 4 bases, with 11 bases between the two germline ends. The CDR3 covers 13 residues. CDR3 DNA: TGTGCCAGCAGTACCTCTCAGCGCTATGGCTACACCTTC. Its translation: CASSTSQRYGYTF.

This clonotype was counted a few times. This rearrangement joins TRBV19 to TRBJ2-7; a possible D gene is TRBD1 (6 bases). CDR3 length: 14 amino acids. Trimming shortened V by 6 bases and J by 3 bases, and 15 bases separated the two germline ends. The germline gives CDR1 LNHDA, CDR2 SQIVND (reference sequence). The CDR3 spells CASSNTHRVYEQYF. CDR3 coding DNA: TGTGCCAGTAGCAATACTCACAGGGTCTACGAGCAGTACTTC. The entire variable domain, with the rest obtained from reference TRBV19 and TRBJ2-7, is as follows: DGGITQSPKYLFRKEGQNVTLSCEQNLNHDAMYWYRQDPGQGLRLIYYSQIVNDFQKGDIAEGYSVSREKKESFPLTVTSAQKNPTAFYLCASSNTHRVYEQYFGPGTRLTVT.

The chain is built from TRBV12-3 or TRBV12-4 and TRBJ2-7; 7 bases fit TRBD2. There are 12 residues in the CDR3. V lost 3 bases and J lost 7; bases outside the gene matches: 3. CDR3: CASSLTSREQYF. The CDR3 coding sequence is TGTGCCAGCAGTTTGACTAGCAGGGAGCAGTACTTC.

This clonotype was detected ten times or more. This chain joins TRBV4-3 and TRBJ2-2; D unclear. The V end lost 4 bases, the J end lost 6 bases, and 6 bases lay between the germline ends. There are 12 residues in the CDR3. Germline V gene sequence: CDR1 LGHNA, CDR2 YSLEER. The CDR3 sequence: CASSLFSGELFF. The CDR3 nucleotides read TGCGCCAGCAGCCTATTCTCCGGGGAGCTGTTTTTT.

This clonotype has a handful of counts. This chain uses TRBV4-3 with TRBJ2-7; 7 bases are a match to TRBD1. Germline V gene data show CDR1 as LGHNA and CDR2 as YSLEER. The trim removed 2 bases at V and 4 bases at J, leaving 8 bases unmatched. The CDR3 extends over 15 amino acids. The CDR3 DNA follows: TGCGCCAGCAGCCAACACCGGGACAGACCTTACGAGCAGTACTTC. It codes for CASSQHRDRPYEQYF.

CDR3 sequence: CASSVWSSPNSPLHF. The CDR3 DNA is TGCGCCAGCAGTGTCTGGAGTTCCCCCAATTCACCCCTCCACTTT. The chain couples TRBV5-1 to TRBJ1-6; D call uncertain. The CDR3 length is 15 residues. Germline CDR1 SGHRS, CDR2 YFSETQ. V was pared by 5 bases and J by 7 bases, with 16 bases between. The variable domain in full, with the rest retrieved from reference TRBV5-1 and TRBJ1-6, is KAGVTQTPRYLIKTRGQQVTLSCSPISGHRSVSWYQQTPGQGLQFLFEYFSETQRNKGNFPGRFSGRQFSNSRSEMNVSTLELGDSALYLCASSVWSSPNSPLHFGNGTRLTVT.

V is TRBV7-6 and J is TRBJ2-5, with 9 bases that match TRBD2. This CDR3 has 14 residues. Germline-derived CDR1 and CDR2 are SGHVS and FNYEAQ. Trimming took 5 bases from V and 4 from J; bases not matched to a gene: 5. Written as DNA, the CDR3 is TGTGCCAGCAGCCCAGCTAGCGGGGTAGAGACCCAGTACTTC. Residues: CASSPASGVETQYF. Variable domain in full (rest from reference TRBV7-6 and TRBJ2-5): GAGVSQSPRYKVTKRGQDVALRCDPISGHVSLYWYRQALGQGPEFLTYFNYEAQQDKSGLPNDRFSAERPEGSISTLTIQRTEQRDSAMYRCASSPASGVETQYFGPGTRLLVL.

This clonotype was seen a few times. The V and J genes are TRBV4-3 and TRBJ2-2; D is perhaps TRBD2 (6 bases). The CDR3 length is 15 residues. Trimming took 2 bases from V and 4 from J, leaving 11 bases between them. Germline lookup yields CDR1 LGHNA and CDR2 YSLEER. This CDR3 is CASSQTGRVTGELFF. CDR3 coding DNA: TGCGCCAGCAGCCAAACCGGGAGAGTCACCGGGGAGCTGTTTTTT.

This chain joins TRBV4-1 and TRBJ1-2; D ambiguous. V gave up 2 bases and J gave up 4 bases, with 14 bases separating them. This CDR3 region has 15 residues. CDR1 MGHRA and CDR2 YSYEKL come from the germline V gene. This CDR3 reads CASSQWAEDRYGYTF. The CDR3 DNA reads TGCGCCAGCAGCCAATGGGCAGAGGACCGCTATGGCTACACCTTC.

CDR3 protein: CASRTWLEGASYNEQFF. As DNA, the CDR3 is TGCGCCAGCAGGACGTGGTTGGAGGGGGCCTCCTACAATGAGCAGTTCTTC. The V and J genes are TRBV5-1 and TRBJ2-1; a weak D match, TRBD1 (7 bases). Trimming pared 5 bases from V and 0 bases from J, leaving 18 bases between. Germline V gene data show CDR1 as SGHRS and CDR2 as YFSETQ. CDR3 length: 17 residues.

This chain links TRBV4-1 with TRBJ1-5; the match to TRBD1 covers 8 bases. V was clipped by 3 bases and J by 1 base; unmatched bases: 2. Germline V gene sequence: CDR1 MGHRA, CDR2 YSYEKL. This CDR3 is built from 15 residues. The CDR3 sequence is CASSHRTGSNQPQHF. Here the CDR3 DNA reads TGCGCCAGCAGCCACAGGACAGGGAGCAATCAGCCCCAGCATTTT.

This clonotype was found a few times. V is TRBV29-1 and J is TRBJ1-1, with TRBD1 matching over 7 bases. Germline V CDR1 and CDR2: SQVTM, ANQGSEA. J lost 6 bases, V lost 3 bases, and 4 bases had no gene match. This CDR3 has 12 residues. The CDR3 nucleotides read TGCAGCGTTGAGGACGACAGGGCTGAAGCTTTCTTT. Encoded protein: CSVEDDRAEAFF.

This clonotype was seen more than once but under ten times. The chain carries TRBV6-2 or TRBV6-3 and TRBJ2-7; D uncertain. V was trimmed by 2 bases and J by 0 bases, leaving 14 bases between them. The germline V gene encodes CDR1 MNHEY and CDR2 SVGEGT. The CDR3 length is 16 residues. This CDR3 reads CASSYAGPAFSYEQYV. CDR3 DNA sequence: TGTGCCAGCAGTTACGCCGGACCAGCTTTCTCCTACGAGCAGTACGTC.

This clonotype was recorded a few times. The chain joins TRBV29-1 to TRBJ1-2; a weak D match, TRBD1 (6 bases). The CDR3 extends over 13 amino acids. With 7 bases removed from V and 3 bases from J, the gap between germline ends came to 15 bases. Germline CDR1 and CDR2: SQVTM and ANQGSEA. In nucleotides, the CDR3 is TGCAGCGCCGGACAGTCAGGTGACTATGGCTACACCTTC. It translates to CSAGQSGDYGYTF.

This sequence joins TRBV6-2 or TRBV6-3 and TRBJ1-1; D is perhaps TRBD1 (5 bases). The CDR3 spans 14 residues. V lost 1 base, J lost 1 base, and 7 bases lay in between. Per the germline V gene, CDR1 is MNHEY and CDR2 is SVGEGT. This chain's CDR3 is CASSYWGENTEAFF. The CDR3 coding sequence is TGTGCCAGCAGTTACTGGGGGGAGAACACTGAAGCTTTCTTT.

In this sample, this clonotype turned up many times. V usage is TRBV11-2 and J usage is TRBJ2-3; D is ambiguous. CDR1 is SGHAT and CDR2 is FQNNGV in the germline V gene. The CDR3 runs 14 residues. V lost 10 bases and J lost 1, with 15 bases in between. CDR3 protein: CATSDGRRTDTQYF. For the CDR3, the DNA is TGTGCCACATCGGACGGCCGACGCACAGATACGCAGTATTTT. Full variable domain (missing parts from reference TRBV11-2 and TRBJ2-3): EAGVAQSPRYKIIEKRQSVAFWCNPISGHATLYWYQQILGQGPKLLIQFQNNGVVDDSQLPKDRFSAERLKGVDSTLKIQPAKLEDSAVYLCATSDGRRTDTQYFGPGTRLTVL.

This chain links TRBV6-5 with TRBJ2-1; TRBD2 matches at 12 bases. V dropped 3 bases and J dropped 5; count of bases not matched to a gene: 11. The CDR3 runs 18 residues. Germline values: CDR1 MNHEY, CDR2 SVGAGI. The CDR3 DNA follows: TGTGCCAGCAGTTATTACAGCCTACTAGCGGGAGGAAACAATGAGCAGTTCTTC. Its translation: CASSYYSLLAGGNNEQFF.

CDR3 amino acids: CASSLVDRTYEQYF. The CDR3 DNA is TGTGCCAGCAGCTTAGTGGACCGAACCTACGAGCAGTACTTC. This chain links TRBV11-2 with TRBJ2-7; D gene ambiguous. Trimming removed 1 base from V and 2 bases from J, with 9 bases in between. CDR1 is SGHAT and CDR2 is FQNNGV in the germline V gene. This CDR3 comprises 14 residues. The whole variable domain, filled in from reference TRBV11-2 and TRBJ2-7, reads EAGVAQSPRYKIIEKRQSVAFWCNPISGHATLYWYQQILGQGPKLLIQFQNNGVVDDSQLPKDRFSAERLKGVDSTLKIQPAKLEDSAVYLCASSLVDRTYEQYFGPGTRLTVT.

This chain connects TRBV20-1 to TRBJ2-7, with D hard to call. Per germline, CDR1 DFQATT and CDR2 SNEGSKA (reference sequence). The CDR3 has 15 amino acids. Trimming removed 0 bases from V and 3 bases from J, with 15 bases in between. The CDR3 DNA reads as TGCAGTGCTAGAGATTGGAAGTCACCCGACTACGAGCAGTACTTC. Its protein is CSARDWKSPDYEQYF.

This clonotype was counted a few times. The gene calls are TRBV6-2 or TRBV6-3 and TRBJ1-1; TRBD1 matches 12 bases. The length of the CDR3 is 16 residues. Germline CDR1 is MNHEY and CDR2 is SVGEGT. The V and J ends lost 4 bases and 4 bases, in that order; junction bases with no gene match: 7. Here the CDR3 reads CASSWDRGRGGTEAFF. As DNA, the CDR3 is TGTGCCAGCAGTTGGGACAGGGGGCGCGGTGGCACTGAAGCTTTCTTT.

This clonotype showed up just once. The CDR3 loop reads CASSPFGGAVEKLFF. The DNA for the CDR3 is TGTGCCAGCAGCCCCTTTGGGGGGGCGGTGGAAAAACTGTTTTTT. The gene calls are TRBV11-2 and TRBJ1-4, with D maybe TRBD1 (6 bases). V was cut by 5 bases and J by 8 bases, with 18 bases left in between. The CDR3 consists of 15 residues. The germline V gene encodes CDR1 SGHAT and CDR2 FQNNGV.

This clonotype was observed many times. The CDR3 protein is CSVRQGVYGYTF. The CDR3 region has the DNA TGCAGCGTTCGACAGGGAGTCTATGGCTACACCTTC. The genes are TRBV29-1 and TRBJ1-2; 7 nucleotides match TRBD1. From germline, CDR1 is SQVTM and CDR2 ANQGSEA. Trimming took 5 bases from V and 4 from J; bases not matched to a gene: 4. This CDR3 has 12 amino acids.

The rearrangement joins TRBV12-3 or TRBV12-4 to TRBJ2-1; the D gene is possibly TRBD1 (6 bases). With 5 bases removed from V and 7 bases from J, the gap between germline ends came to 9 bases. The CDR3 covers 12 residues. In DNA form, the CDR3 reads TGTGCCAGCAGTCCCACAGGGAATGAGCAGTTCTTC. As protein: CASSPTGNEQFF.

This clonotype was observed a few times. The rearrangement joins TRBV27 to TRBJ2-2, with a possible D match to TRBD1 (6 bases). Germline V gene lookup returns CDR1 MNHEY and CDR2 SMNVEV (reference sequence). This CDR3 is built from 16 residues. V lost 4 bases and J lost 2, with 14 bases in between. CDR3 sequence (DNA): TGTGCCAGCAGTTCTCGTTGGACAGCAAACACCGGGGAGCTGTTTTTT. The encoded protein is CASSSRWTANTGELFF.

This clonotype was detected only a few times. The chain is built from TRBV4-2 and TRBJ1-1; D is undetermined. CDR1 is LGHNA, CDR2 YNFKEQ, per germline. Trimming shortened V by 0 bases and J by 7 bases, and 9 bases separated the two germline ends. There are 13 residues in the CDR3. The CDR3 reads CASSQDLTDEAFF. The CDR3 region has the DNA TGTGCCAGCAGCCAAGATCTAACAGATGAAGCTTTCTTT.

J is TRBJ1-5 and V is TRBV30; D gene unclear. The ends were cut back, 1 base at V and 0 bases at J, with 4 bases in the middle. The CDR3 has 13 residues. Germline CDR1 and CDR2: GTSNPN and SVGIG (reference sequence). CDR3 sequence reads: CAWSAHSNQPQHF. The DNA of the CDR3 is TGTGCCTGGAGTGCACATAGCAATCAGCCCCAGCATTTT.